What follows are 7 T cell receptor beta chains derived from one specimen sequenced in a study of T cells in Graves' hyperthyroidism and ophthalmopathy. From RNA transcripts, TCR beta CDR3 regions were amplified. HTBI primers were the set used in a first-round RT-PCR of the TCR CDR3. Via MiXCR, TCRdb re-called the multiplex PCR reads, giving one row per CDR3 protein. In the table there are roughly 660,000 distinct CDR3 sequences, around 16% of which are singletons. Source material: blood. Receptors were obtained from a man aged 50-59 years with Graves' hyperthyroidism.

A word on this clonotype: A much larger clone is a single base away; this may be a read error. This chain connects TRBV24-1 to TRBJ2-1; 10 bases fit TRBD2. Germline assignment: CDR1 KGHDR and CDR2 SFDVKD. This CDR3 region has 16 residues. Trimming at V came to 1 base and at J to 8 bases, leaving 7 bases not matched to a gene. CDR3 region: CATSDLGLAGADEQFF. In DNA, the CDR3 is TGTGCCACCAGTGATTTAGGCCTAGCGGGAGCGGATGAGCAGTTCTTC.

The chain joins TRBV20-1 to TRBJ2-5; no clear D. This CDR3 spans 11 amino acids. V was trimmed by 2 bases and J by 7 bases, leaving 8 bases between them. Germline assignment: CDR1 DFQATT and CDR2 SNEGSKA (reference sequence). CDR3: CSARPERTQYF. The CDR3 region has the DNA TGCAGTGCTAGACCGGAGAGGACCCAGTACTTC.

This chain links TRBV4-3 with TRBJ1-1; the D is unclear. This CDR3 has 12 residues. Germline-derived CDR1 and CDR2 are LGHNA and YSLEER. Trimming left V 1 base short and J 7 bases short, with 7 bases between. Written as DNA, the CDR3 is TGCGCCAGCAGCCAAGTCGGCAGTGAAGCTTTCTTT. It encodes CASSQVGSEAFF.

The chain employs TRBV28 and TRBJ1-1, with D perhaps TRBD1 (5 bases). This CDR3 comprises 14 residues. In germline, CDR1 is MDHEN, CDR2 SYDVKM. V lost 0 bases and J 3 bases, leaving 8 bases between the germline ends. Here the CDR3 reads CASSLWGTDTEAFF. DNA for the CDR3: TGTGCCAGCAGTTTATGGGGGACTGACACTGAAGCTTTCTTT.

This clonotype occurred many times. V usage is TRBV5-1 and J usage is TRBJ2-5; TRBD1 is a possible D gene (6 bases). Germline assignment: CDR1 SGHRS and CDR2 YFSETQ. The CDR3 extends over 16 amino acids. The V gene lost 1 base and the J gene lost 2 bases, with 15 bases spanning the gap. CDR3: CASSLNFQGTQETQYF. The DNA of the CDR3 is TGCGCCAGCAGCTTGAATTTTCAGGGGACACAAGAGACCCAGTACTTC.

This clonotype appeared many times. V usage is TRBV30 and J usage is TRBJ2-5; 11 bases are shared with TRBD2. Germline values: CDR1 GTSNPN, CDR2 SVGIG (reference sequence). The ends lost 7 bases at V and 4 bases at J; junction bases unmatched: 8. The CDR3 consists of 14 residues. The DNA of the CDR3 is TGTGCCTTCACCCTAGCGGGAGGAGGAGAGACCCAGTACTTC. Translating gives CAFTLAGGGETQYF.

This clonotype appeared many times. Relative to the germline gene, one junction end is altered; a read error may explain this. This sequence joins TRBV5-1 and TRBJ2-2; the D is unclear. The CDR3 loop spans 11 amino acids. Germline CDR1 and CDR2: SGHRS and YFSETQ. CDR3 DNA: TGTGCCAGCAGCCTTGAGGGGGAGCTGTTTTTT. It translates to CASSLEGELFF.